This T cell receptor (beta chain) was sequenced during a study of blood T cell repertoires in COVID-19. The table lists this clone with a few counts. In the original analysis: Amplification with reference gene primers provided the estimates of nucleated cell counts. This table comes from immunoSEQ multiplex PCR, and its TCRdb copy is limited to in-frame clones, with some not included. The DNA was the basis for D and trimming; V, J and clone size are from that table. The sample shows about 49,000 clones, about 90% of them seen only once. Trimming left V 0 bases short and J 3 bases short, with 8 bases between. CDR3 length: 14 amino acids. Germline V CDR1 and CDR2: KGHSH, LQKENI.

The chain links TRBV18 to TRBJ1-1; D might be TRBD1 (6 bases). The sample was peripheral blood. The origin of this receptor is a man of 80 years or more with acute or convalescent COVID-19. DNA for the CDR3: TGTGCCAGCTCACCACCCAGGGGTGACACTGAAGCTTTCTTT. Translation gives CASSPPRGDTEAFF.